This record covers a single T cell receptor (beta chain). The junction had 12 bases not matched to a gene; V was cut back by 7 bases and J by 5 bases. Germline assignment: CDR1 SGHNT and CDR2 YYREEE (reference sequence). The CDR3 totals 15 residues. Treatment denoted: oral pan-JAK inhibitor, 5-10 mg twice daily. cDNA prepared by RNA extraction and subsequent reverse transcription served as the template for sequencing. Measured with immunoSEQ multiplex PCR; TCRdb has only the in-frame clones, and not every one. The table includes around 190,000 clones, 55% to 70% detected once. These data belong to a study of CD8+ T cells in alopecia areata. Across the study: Tofacitinib lasted 6 to 18 months, then 6 months off drug.

The sequences come from CD4+ T cells sorted from blood, collected at week 4, from a patient treated with tofacitinib. This chain links TRBV5-4 with TRBJ2-1; 7 bases map to TRBD2. The source is a human donor with alopecia areata. The CDR3 here is CASASGGRANNEQFF. The CDR3 DNA follows: TGTGCCAGCGCCTCCGGAGGGAGGGCCAACAATGAGCAGTTCTTC.